This TCR beta chain was obtained from a study of cytomegalovirus exposure and HLA in healthy donors. The overall study: Researchers found that just over 80% of 350 to 500 genotyped donors fell within the Caucasian-associated ancestry cluster.

Findings and caveats of the study: Links to common viral pathogens appeared, in a later analysis, for several of the most significant clusters. Excluded: some indistinguishable V segments such as TRBV6-2 and TRBV6-3. Within the data, a cluster of highly shared sequence variants was likely a sequencing artifact.

In the PCR, 60 Vbeta and 13 Jbeta primers were used. Sequencing used immunoSEQ multiplex PCR; TCRdb keeps in-frame clones, though not all of them. The sample contains about 200,000 clones, over 75% of which appear only once. In the case of this clone: What it binds is not known.

This CDR3 has 15 residues. With V trimmed by 4 bases and J by 3 bases, 1 base remained unmatched. The germline gives CDR1 SGHVS, CDR2 FQNEAQ. This chain connects TRBV7-8 to TRBJ2-1; 12 nucleotides line up with TRBD2. This TCR derives from a male donor in good health and CMV-seronegative. The sequenced material came from PBMCs. The CDR3 sequence is CASSWTSGNYNEQFF. CDR3 DNA sequence: TGTGCCAGCAGCTGGACTAGCGGGAACTACAATGAGCAGTTCTTC.